The clone carrying this T cell receptor (beta chain) occurred many times. The antigen is undetermined. MiXCR was run by TCRdb on the reads, yielding one entry per CDR3 protein. This sample carries 490,000 or so distinct CDR3 sequences, over 9% of them seen once, and the ten largest clones take roughly a tenth. These data belong to a study of T cell repertoires in cytomegalovirus infection. Study information: TCR beta signatures that were public indicated CMV infection and matching HLA type. Study outcomes and limitations: Based on cumulative public TCR beta family frequency, carriers of CMV plus the relevant HLA were identified. The ex vivo response was dominated by HLA-C-restricted CMV-specific TCR beta clonotypes.

Per the germline V gene, CDR1 is SEHNR and CDR2 is FQNEAQ (reference sequence). The CDR3 extends over 13 amino acids. V was pared by 1 base and J by 6 bases, with 10 bases between. Sequencing was performed on PBMCs. V is TRBV7-9 and J is TRBJ2-7, with unresolved D. This TCR derives from a human donor in good health (CMV status not recorded). Some clones in this sample may be carry-over from other donors' samples. CDR3 coding DNA: TGTGCCAGCAGCTTAGGTACAGAAAGCGAGCAGTACTTC. This sequence encodes CASSLGTESEQYF.